The rows below give T cell receptor beta chains drawn from one sample of a study of OX40 agonist ivuxolimab in advanced cancers. Generated by immunoSEQ multiplex PCR, the TCRdb table keeps only in-frame clones and is missing some. The sample shows about 59,000 clones, approximately 87% of them seen only once. The source material was CD4+ or CD8+ T cells sorted from blood, sampled in a trial of the OX40 agonist ivuxolimab. The receptor source for this set is an adult with an advanced solid tumor such as melanoma, head and neck, liver or kidney cancer. Each CDR3 is given with its conserved first and last residue. A D gene is named only where the DNA matches it firmly. Some rows have no size entry. The others give once, few or many, or a class for an expanded clone.

J gene: TRBJ2-5; V gene: TRBV7-6; D gene: NA; clone size: NA; CDR3 DNA: TGTGCCAGCAGCTCCCAAAGGGGAGAGACCCAGTACTTC; CDR3 protein: CASSSQRGETQYF
J gene: TRBJ2-7; V gene: TRBV7-2; D gene: NA; clone size: medium-sized; CDR3 DNA: TGTGCCAGCAGCCCGGGACGAGAAAACTACGAGCAGTACTTC; CDR3 protein: CASSPGRENYEQYF
J gene: TRBJ2-5; V gene: TRBV30; D gene: NA; clone size: NA; CDR3 DNA: TGTGCCTGGACCGTGGGTCGGGAGACCCAGTACTTC; CDR3 protein: CAWTVGRETQYF
J gene: TRBJ2-1; V gene: TRBV30; D gene: NA; clone size: NA; CDR3 DNA: TGTGCCTGGAGCCCTTTGGTAAATGAGCAGTTCTTC; CDR3 protein: CAWSPLVNEQFF
J gene: TRBJ2-5; V gene: TRBV14; D gene: TRBD2; clone size: NA; CDR3 DNA: TGTGCCAGCAGCCAAGATCAGTTAGGACTAGCGGGAGAAGAGACCCAGTACTTC; CDR3 protein: CASSQDQLGLAGEETQYF
J gene: TRBJ2-3; V gene: TRBV7-6; D gene: NA; clone size: NA; CDR3 DNA: TGTGCCAGCAGCCGAGCGGGAGATACGCAGTATTTT; CDR3 protein: CASSRAGDTQYF
J gene: TRBJ1-3; V gene: TRBV11-2; D gene: NA; clone size: few; CDR3 DNA: TGTGCCAGCAAGGTTAGCTCTGGAAACACCATATATTTT; CDR3 protein: CASKVSSGNTIYF
J gene: TRBJ2-5; V gene: TRBV7-8; D gene: TRBD2; clone size: NA; CDR3 DNA: TGTGCCAGCAGCCTAGGCCAGCGGGGGGCCCAGGGGGGAGAGACCCAGTACTTC; CDR3 protein: CASSLGQRGAQGGETQYF
J gene: TRBJ2-7; V gene: TRBV7-2; D gene: NA; clone size: NA; CDR3 DNA: TGTGCCAGCAGCCCTCAGGGGTTCGAGCAGTACTTC; CDR3 protein: CASSPQGFEQYF
J gene: TRBJ2-3; V gene: TRBV5-1; D gene: NA; clone size: NA; CDR3 DNA: TGCGCCAGCAGCTTACAGGGATATTCTAGCACAGATACGCAGTATTTT; CDR3 protein: CASSLQGYSSTDTQYF
J gene: TRBJ1-1; V gene: TRBV5-5; D gene: TRBD1; clone size: once; CDR3 DNA: TGTGCCAGCAGCAGAAGTTTGGGACAGGGGGCGCTGGCTTTCTTT; CDR3 protein: CASSRSLGQGALAFF
J gene: TRBJ2-7; V gene: TRBV5-8; D gene: TRBD1; clone size: NA; CDR3 DNA: TGTGCCAGCAGCTTGCCTCGACAGGGATTGTACCCCTACGAGCAGTACTTC; CDR3 protein: CASSLPRQGLYPYEQYF
J gene: TRBJ1-2; V gene: TRBV28; D gene: NA; clone size: NA; CDR3 DNA: TGTGCCAGCAGTCCCTCAGGGGTTTGGGATGGCTACACCTTC; CDR3 protein: CASSPSGVWDGYTF
J gene: TRBJ2-3; V gene: TRBV10-3; D gene: TRBD2; clone size: NA; CDR3 DNA: TGTGCCATCACAGCGGGAGGTCAGGGTGAAGATACGCAGTATTTT; CDR3 protein: CAITAGGQGEDTQYF
J gene: TRBJ1-1; V gene: TRBV7-8; D gene: NA; clone size: NA; CDR3 DNA: TGTGCCAGCAGCTTATCGCGGGGAATGAACACTGAAGCTTTCTTT; CDR3 protein: CASSLSRGMNTEAFF
J gene: TRBJ2-3; V gene: TRBV27; D gene: TRBD2; clone size: NA; CDR3 DNA: TGTGCCAGCAGTTCAGGACTAGCGGGAGCAGATACGCAGTATTTT; CDR3 protein: CASSSGLAGADTQYF
J gene: TRBJ1-1; V gene: TRBV11-1; D gene: NA; clone size: NA; CDR3 DNA: TGTGCCAGCAGCTTAGTGGGGCAGGGGATGAACACTGAAGCTTTCTTT; CDR3 protein: CASSLVGQGMNTEAFF
J gene: TRBJ2-2; V gene: TRBV4-1; D gene: TRBD2; clone size: NA; CDR3 DNA: TGCGCCAGCAGCCCGCGGGACGGCCGACTAGCCGACACCGGGGAGCTGTTTTTT; CDR3 protein: CASSPRDGRLADTGELFF
J gene: TRBJ2-1; V gene: TRBV11-3; D gene: NA; clone size: NA; CDR3 DNA: TGTGCCAGCAGCTTATTTAGAGGTGAAGGTGAGCAGTTCTTC; CDR3 protein: CASSLFRGEGEQFF
J gene: TRBJ1-5; V gene: TRBV2; D gene: NA; clone size: few; CDR3 DNA: TGTGCCAGCACCAGATCAGGGGTCCCCATGCATTTT; CDR3 protein: CASTRSGVPMHF
J gene: TRBJ2-3; V gene: TRBV6-5; D gene: NA; clone size: NA; CDR3 DNA: TGTGCCAGCAGCCACCGTTGGGATACGCAGTATTTT; CDR3 protein: CASSHRWDTQYF
J gene: TRBJ2-5; V gene: TRBV6-5; D gene: TRBD1; clone size: once; CDR3 DNA: TGTGCCAGCAGCAGGGACAGGGGGCAAGAGACCCAGTACTTC; CDR3 protein: CASSRDRGQETQYF
J gene: TRBJ2-1; V gene: TRBV1; D gene: NA; clone size: NA; CDR3 DNA: TGCACCAGCAGCTCAGATGCAGCATGGGAGCAGTTCTTC; CDR3 protein: CTSSSDAAWEQFF
J gene: TRBJ1-1; V gene: TRBV7-9; D gene: NA; clone size: few; CDR3 DNA: TGTGCCAGCACCGCCGGTAGAGGGGTCGCTGAAGCTTTCTTT; CDR3 protein: CASTAGRGVAEAFF
J gene: TRBJ2-2; V gene: TRBV9; D gene: NA; clone size: few; CDR3 DNA: TGTGCCAGCAGCGTAGTAGAGGCTTCCGGGGAGCTGTTTTTT; CDR3 protein: CASSVVEASGELFF
J gene: TRBJ1-2; V gene: TRBV5-6; D gene: TRBD1; clone size: many; CDR3 DNA: TGTGCCAGCAGCTGGCAGGGGGATCGGGGCTACACCTTC; CDR3 protein: CASSWQGDRGYTF
J gene: TRBJ1-1; V gene: TRBV5-4; D gene: TRBD1; clone size: NA; CDR3 DNA: TGTGCCAGCAGCTTGGCCGAAACAGGGGGGACTGAAGCTTTCTTT; CDR3 protein: CASSLAETGGTEAFF
J gene: TRBJ2-2; V gene: TRBV2; D gene: NA; clone size: few; CDR3 DNA: TGTGCCAGCAGAAGCCAGGAGGGCGCGAACACCGGGGAGCTGTTTTTT; CDR3 protein: CASRSQEGANTGELFF
J gene: TRBJ1-1; V gene: TRBV11-2; D gene: TRBD1; clone size: NA; CDR3 DNA: TGTGCCAGCAGCTTACAGGGGGACACTGAAGCTTTCTTT; CDR3 protein: CASSLQGDTEAFF
J gene: TRBJ2-2; V gene: TRBV5-1; D gene: NA; clone size: NA; CDR3 DNA: TGCGCCAGCAGCTTAGAGGGCACCGGGGAGCTGTTTTTT; CDR3 protein: CASSLEGTGELFF
J gene: TRBJ1-5; V gene: TRBV19; D gene: NA; clone size: NA; CDR3 DNA: TGTGCCACCAAACTGAGGCAGGCGAATCAGCCCCAGCATTTT; CDR3 protein: CATKLRQANQPQHF
J gene: TRBJ1-2; V gene: TRBV19; D gene: NA; clone size: NA; CDR3 DNA: TGTGCCAGTACCGAAGATGACTATGGCTACACCTTC; CDR3 protein: CASTEDDYGYTF
J gene: TRBJ2-7; V gene: TRBV2; D gene: TRBD1; clone size: NA; CDR3 DNA: TGTGCCAGCACACCGGGACAGGGGGGGTCCGAGCAGTACTTC; CDR3 protein: CASTPGQGGSEQYF
J gene: TRBJ2-1; V gene: TRBV27; D gene: NA; clone size: NA; CDR3 DNA: TGTGCCAGCAGTTTACAGGGAAGTAATGAGCAGTTCTTC; CDR3 protein: CASSLQGSNEQFF
J gene: TRBJ1-5; V gene: TRBV19; D gene: NA; clone size: once; CDR3 DNA: TGTGCCAGTAGTATAGACAGTTATCAGCCCCAGCATTTT; CDR3 protein: CASSIDSYQPQHF
J gene: TRBJ2-4; V gene: TRBV11-3; D gene: TRBD1; clone size: NA; CDR3 DNA: TGTGCCAGCAGCCGAGGACAGGGCGGCATTCAGTACTTC; CDR3 protein: CASSRGQGGIQYF
J gene: TRBJ2-5; V gene: TRBV5-4; D gene: NA; clone size: NA; CDR3 DNA: TGTGCCAGCAGCTTGCCCCACCAAGAGACCCAGTACTTC; CDR3 protein: CASSLPHQETQYF
J gene: TRBJ1-2; V gene: TRBV30; D gene: TRBD1; clone size: medium-sized; CDR3 DNA: TGTGCCTGGAGTTTGACAGGGGTTGGCTACACCTTC; CDR3 protein: CAWSLTGVGYTF
J gene: TRBJ1-5; V gene: TRBV5-1; D gene: TRBD1; clone size: NA; CDR3 DNA: TGCGCCAGCAGCCGGGATGGACAGGGGGATCAGCCCCAGCATTTT; CDR3 protein: CASSRDGQGDQPQHF
J gene: TRBJ2-5; V gene: TRBV11-1; D gene: NA; clone size: once; CDR3 DNA: TGTGCCAGCAGCACCCAAAGAGAGACCCAGTACTTC; CDR3 protein: CASSTQRETQYF